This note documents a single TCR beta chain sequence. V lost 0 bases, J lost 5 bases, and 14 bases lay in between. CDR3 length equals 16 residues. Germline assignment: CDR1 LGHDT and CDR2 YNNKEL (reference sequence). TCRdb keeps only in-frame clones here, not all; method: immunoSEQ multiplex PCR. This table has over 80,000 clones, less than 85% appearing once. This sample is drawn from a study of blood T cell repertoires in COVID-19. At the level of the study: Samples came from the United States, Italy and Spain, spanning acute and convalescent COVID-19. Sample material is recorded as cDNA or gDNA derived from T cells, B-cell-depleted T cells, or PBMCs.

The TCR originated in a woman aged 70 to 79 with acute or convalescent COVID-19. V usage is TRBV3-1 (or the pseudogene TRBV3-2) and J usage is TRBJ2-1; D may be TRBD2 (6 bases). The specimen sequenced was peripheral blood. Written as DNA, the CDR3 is TGTGCCAGCAGCCAAGATCGGGGTCGGGAGCACAATGAGCAGTTCTTC. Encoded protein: CASSQDRGREHNEQFF.